The 22 T cell receptor beta chains below were found in one sample sequenced in a study of blood T cell repertoires in COVID-19. Clones were sequenced by immunoSEQ multiplex PCR, and TCRdb holds only the in-frame ones, with some missing. The sample shows some 170,000 clones, more than 70% of them seen only once. The sample was PBMCs or T cells enriched from blood (not recorded which). These receptors all come from a man between 40 and 49 years old who had recovered from COVID-19.

The CDR3, as DNA: TGTGCCAGAAGCCAAAGGACAGGGAAGGGCCACTACGAGCAGTACTTC. It encodes CARSQRTGKGHYEQYF. The chain uses TRBV7-5 and TRBJ2-7; TRBD1, the table's D call, lacks a check against the DNA. TRBV7-5 is an annotated pseudogene. The CDR3 loop spans 16 amino acids.

The chain recombines TRBV21-1 with TRBJ2-6; the table's D call of TRBD2 was not tested on the DNA. TRBV21-1 is a pseudogene locus. The CDR3 is 19 amino acids. The CDR3 sequence is CASSKSDGVHYSGANVLTF. In DNA form, the CDR3 reads TGTGCCAGCAGCAAAAGTGACGGGGTCCACTACTCTGGGGCCAACGTCCTGACTTTC.

V gene TRBV7-7 combines with J gene TRBJ2-3; 9 bases are a match to TRBD2. The CDR3 is made up of 15 amino acids. V dropped 1 base and J dropped 4; count of bases not matched to a gene: 3. The germline V gene encodes CDR1 SSHAT and CDR2 FNYEAQ (reference sequence). CDR3 in DNA: TGTGCCAGCAGCTTAGGACTAGCGGAGTCAGATACGCAGTATTTT. Translated: CASSLGLAESDTQYF.

This clone was seen a handful of times. The rearrangement links TRBV5-1 to TRBJ1-2; 8 nucleotides line up with TRBD1. The CDR3 length is 14 residues. CDR1 and CDR2 (germline): SGHRS, YFSETQ. V shed 2 bases and J 6 bases; nucleotides not matched to a gene: 6. The CDR3 spells CASSFQQGVDGYTF. CDR3 nucleotide sequence: TGCGCCAGCAGCTTTCAACAGGGGGTCGATGGCTACACCTTC. Variable domain in full (rest from reference TRBV5-1 and TRBJ1-2): KAGVTQTPRYLIKTRGQQVTLSCSPISGHRSVSWYQQTPGQGLQFLFEYFSETQRNKGNFPGRFSGRQFSNSRSEMNVSTLELGDSALYLCASSFQQGVDGYTFGSGTRLTVV.

This clone was detected a few times. The rearrangement uses TRBV2 and TRBJ2-2; TRBD1 matches at 9 bases. The V segment lost 7 bases and the J segment 4 bases; nucleotides outside the gene matches: 4. CDR1 is SNHLY and CDR2 is FYNNEI in the germline V gene. The CDR3 runs 14 residues. The CDR3 sequence is CASTMTGGTGELFF. The CDR3, as DNA: TGTGCCAGCACCATGACAGGGGGCACCGGGGAGCTGTTTTTT.

The V gene is TRBV7-2, the J gene TRBJ2-5; 8 nucleotides agree with TRBD2. CDR1 is SGHTA and CDR2 is FQGNSA in the germline V gene. With 1 base clipped from V and 2 bases from J, the junction kept 6 bases outside the gene matches. The CDR3 has 16 amino acids. In nucleotides, the CDR3 is TGTGCCAGCAGCTTAGTAGCCAGCGGGGGACAAGAGACCCAGTACTTC. Its translation: CASSLVASGGQETQYF.

The chain couples TRBV11-3 to TRBJ2-2, with TRBD2 matching 12 bases. V shed 5 bases and J 6 bases; nucleotides not matched to a gene: 16. Per germline, CDR1 SGHNT and CDR2 YENEEA. The CDR3 is 19 amino acids. In DNA form, the CDR3 reads TGTGCCAGCAGCGCCTTCCCTAGCGGGGGGGCAAGTTTGGCCGGGGAGCTGTTTTTT. Encoded protein: CASSAFPSGGASLAGELFF.

J is TRBJ1-1 and V is TRBV5-1; D unresolved. CDR3 length equals 14 residues. Germline V gene sequence: CDR1 SGHRS, CDR2 YFSETQ. The V end lost 0 bases, the J end lost 7 bases, and 13 bases lay between the germline ends. Here the CDR3 reads CASSLGGPEDEAFF. The CDR3 region has the DNA TGCGCCAGCAGCTTGGGGGGTCCGGAGGATGAAGCTTTCTTT.

The chain recombines TRBV6-5 with TRBJ1-2; no firm D call. The length of the CDR3 is 13 residues. Germline CDR1 MNHEY, CDR2 SVGAGI. The V and J ends lost 2 bases and 8 bases respectively, with 12 bases between them. The CDR3 protein is CASSYGNSRGYTF. The CDR3 DNA is TGTGCCAGCAGTTACGGCAATTCAAGAGGCTACACCTTC.

The chain is built from TRBV29-1 and TRBJ2-5; D is possibly TRBD2 (6 bases). CDR3 size: 14 residues. CDR1 is SQVTM, CDR2 ANQGSEA, per germline. V lost 6 bases and J 6 bases, leaving 20 bases between the germline ends. The CDR3 region has the DNA TGCAGCGTGGACGGACTATCTGACGGGAAGACCCAGTACTTC. This encodes CSVDGLSDGKTQYF.

The gene calls are TRBV18 and TRBJ2-5; 11 nucleotides match TRBD2. There are 16 residues in the CDR3. Germline-derived CDR1 and CDR2 are KGHSH and LQKENI. V lost 0 bases to trimming and J lost 4 bases; unmatched junction nucleotides: 4. In nucleotides, the CDR3 is TGTGCCAGCTCACCACCTGGTCTAGCGGGGGGAGAGACCCAGTACTTC. Its translation is CASSPPGLAGGETQYF.

This sequence joins TRBV19 and TRBJ2-5, with D possibly TRBD1 on 5 matching bases. V dropped 2 bases and J dropped 2 bases, with 12 bases sitting between them. Germline V gives CDR1 LNHDA, CDR2 SQIVND (reference sequence). The CDR3 runs to 15 residues. CDR3 sequence reads: CASSITGDTQETQYF. Written as DNA, the CDR3 is TGTGCCAGTAGTATAACAGGCGATACGCAAGAGACCCAGTACTTC.

This chain connects TRBV24-1 to TRBJ1-2; a weak D match, TRBD1 (6 bases). V lost 4 bases and J 2 bases, leaving 10 bases between the germline ends. This CDR3 spans 14 amino acids. Germline V gene data show CDR1 as KGHDR and CDR2 as SFDVKD. The CDR3 region has the DNA TGTGCCACCAGTGACCGTGGGACAAACTATGGCTACACCTTC. As protein: CATSDRGTNYGYTF.

The genes are TRBV27 and TRBJ2-5; unclear D gene. V lost 5 bases and J lost 1, with 11 bases in between. This CDR3 contains 14 residues. Germline V gene lookup returns CDR1 MNHEY and CDR2 SMNVEV (reference sequence). In DNA, the CDR3 is TGTGCCAGCAGTCCCCTCGGCGGCCAAGAGACCCAGTACTTC. This translates into CASSPLGGQETQYF.

CDR3 sequence: CAWNDWALGGLSYNSPLHF. CDR3 DNA sequence: TGTGCCTGGAATGATTGGGCTCTTGGAGGGCTCTCCTATAATTCACCCCTCCACTTT. V is TRBV30 and J is TRBJ1-6; D is ambiguous. The V gene's germline CDR1 is GTSNPN and CDR2 SVGIG (reference sequence). The V gene lost 4 bases and the J gene lost 0 bases, with 22 bases spanning the gap. This CDR3 region has 19 residues.

As for this clone: Sequence at one end of the junction differs from germline and may be a read error. V is TRBV7-2 and J is TRBJ2-5; 8 bases align to TRBD2. Germline values: CDR1 SGHTA, CDR2 FQGNSA. CDR3 length equals 13 residues. CDR3 sequence reads: CASSRTSQGTQYF. CDR3 DNA sequence: TGTGCCAGCAGTCGGACTAGCCAAGGGACCCAGTACTTC.

In this sample, this clone turned up once. The V gene is TRBV5-1, the J gene TRBJ2-3, with TRBD1 identical over 8 bases. V lost 0 bases and J lost 1; bases outside the gene matches: 7. CDR1 is SGHRS and CDR2 is YFSETQ in the germline V gene. This CDR3 has 17 residues. The CDR3 DNA follows: TGCGCCAGCAGCTTGGGTGGGACAGGATCGGGCACAGATACGCAGTATTTT. It translates to CASSLGGTGSGTDTQYF.

The CDR3 DNA is TGTGCCAGCAGCGTATATGGAAACACCATATATTTT. Its translation: CASSVYGNTIYF. J is TRBJ1-3 and V is TRBV9; no definite D call. CDR3 length equals 12 residues. Trimming took 1 base from V and 3 from J, leaving 2 bases between them. CDR1 SGDLS and CDR2 YYNGEE come from the germline V gene.

The J gene is TRBJ2-5, the V gene TRBV2, with 7 bases matching TRBD1. The V segment lost 6 bases and the J segment 4 bases; nucleotides outside the gene matches: 11. Germline loops: CDR1 SNHLY, CDR2 FYNNEI. This CDR3 comprises 15 residues. The CDR3 protein is CASSVDRDLRETQYF. Here the CDR3 DNA reads TGTGCCAGCAGCGTTGACAGGGACCTCAGAGAGACCCAGTACTTC. The entire variable domain, with the rest obtained from reference TRBV2 and TRBJ2-5, is as follows: EPEVTQTPSHQVTQMGQEVILRCVPISNHLYFYWYRQILGQKVEFLVSFYNNEISEKSEIFDDQFSVERPDGSNFTLKIRSTKLEDSAMYFCASSVDRDLRETQYFGPGTRLLVL.

This rearrangement joins TRBV9 to TRBJ1-1; 9 bases match TRBD1. Losses at the gene ends were 0 bases for V and 9 bases for J; bases not matched to a gene: 6. CDR3 size: 14 residues. The V gene's germline CDR1 is SGDLS and CDR2 YYNGEE. This CDR3 is CASSVALGQGKAFF. Here the CDR3 DNA reads TGTGCCAGCAGCGTAGCTTTGGGACAGGGAAAAGCTTTCTTT.

The V gene is TRBV19, the J gene TRBJ2-2; 7 bases match TRBD2. CDR1 LNHDA and CDR2 SQIVND come from the germline V gene (reference sequence). This CDR3 contains 14 residues. V shed 3 bases and J 4 bases; nucleotides not matched to a gene: 2. In nucleotides, the CDR3 is TGTGCCAGTAGTATCCGGGGGGTCACCGGGGAGCTGTTTTTT. Amino acid sequence: CASSIRGVTGELFF.

The rearrangement joins TRBV10-3 to TRBJ1-1, with a tentative D call TRBD1 (6 bases). Trimming pared 3 bases from V and 8 bases from J, leaving 10 bases between. Germline V CDR1 and CDR2: ENHRY, SYGVKD. The CDR3 covers 12 residues. The CDR3 protein is CAISDDDREAFF. The CDR3 DNA follows: TGTGCCATCAGTGATGACGACAGGGAAGCTTTCTTT.